This T cell receptor (beta chain) was identified during a study of cytomegalovirus exposure and HLA in healthy donors. Study as a whole: Of all 370 or so donors who were genotyped, 75% to 90% belonged to the Caucasian-associated ancestry cluster.

A single count supports this clone. In the PCR, 60 Vbeta and 13 Jbeta primers were used. Here immunoSEQ multiplex PCR was the method, and the copy in TCRdb shows in-frame clones only, minus some. This repertoire shows about 160,000 clones, around 84% found once; its top ten account for 3.1%. This CDR3 contains 15 residues. V was clipped by 2 bases and J by 6 bases; unmatched bases: 2. Germline lookup yields CDR1 MNHNS and CDR2 SASEGT. The receptor comes from a woman aged 40 to 50 in good health and CMV-seronegative. The chain joins TRBV6-1 to TRBJ2-1; TRBD2 agrees at 12 bases. The sequencing input was PBMCs. The DNA of the CDR3 is TGTGCCAGCAGTGAACTAGCGGGGGGGCCCAATGAGCAGTTCTTC. Its translation: CASSELAGGPNEQFF.